Each of the 27 T cell receptor beta chains below was sequenced from the same sample in a study of sequential checkpoint blockade in melanoma. As for treatment: randomized to nivolumab then ipilimumab (arm A) or the reverse (arm B). Clones were read by immunoSEQ multiplex PCR, and TCRdb kept only the in-frame ones, dropping some. The sample includes about 12,000 clones, under 30% of them seen just once. The sequencing here drew on tumor tissue (inferred from file names), taken from a patient given nivolumab and ipilimumab in sequence. These receptors all stem from a human donor with melanoma.

CDR3 sequence reads: CASSIPGGTDTQYF. The CDR3 region has the DNA TGTGCCAGTAGTATACCAGGGGGCACAGATACGCAGTATTTT. The V and J genes are TRBV19 and TRBJ2-3; D is perhaps TRBD1 (6 bases). Germline CDR1 and CDR2: LNHDA and SQIVND (reference sequence). The V end lost 2 bases, the J end lost 1 base, and 7 bases lay between the germline ends. CDR3 length equals 14 residues.

The gene calls are TRBV5-1 and TRBJ2-3; tentative D call: TRBD1 (5 bases). Germline-derived CDR1 and CDR2 are SGHRS and YFSETQ. The ends were cut back, 0 bases at V and 0 bases at J, with 5 bases in the middle. This CDR3 region has 14 residues. CDR3 loop: CASSLGQSTDTQYF. CDR3 in DNA: TGCGCCAGCAGCTTGGGACAGAGCACAGATACGCAGTATTTT. Drawing the rest from reference TRBV5-1 and TRBJ2-3, the complete variable domain is KAGVTQTPRYLIKTRGQQVTLSCSPISGHRSVSWYQQTPGQGLQFLFEYFSETQRNKGNFPGRFSGRQFSNSRSEMNVSTLELGDSALYLCASSLGQSTDTQYFGPGTRLTVL.

This clone was found a few times. This rearrangement joins TRBV2 to TRBJ2-1, with D uncertain. With 3 bases removed from V and 7 bases from J, the gap between germline ends came to 10 bases. The germline V gene has CDR1 SNHLY and CDR2 FYNNEI. The CDR3 spans 13 residues. CDR3 loop: CASSEGFGNEQFF. As DNA, the CDR3 is TGTGCCAGCAGTGAGGGGTTCGGTAATGAGCAGTTCTTC.

This clone was seen only a few times. Sequence at one end of the junction differs from germline and may be a read error. The chain uses TRBV6-8 and TRBJ2-7; D tentatively reads TRBD1 or TRBD2 (5 bases each). Germline V CDR1 and CDR2: MNHGY, SAAAGT. The CDR3 contains 17 residues. In nucleotides, the CDR3 is TGTGCCATCAGTTCACACCGGGGCCGAACGTGGTACTACGAGCAGTACTTC. Translation gives CAISSHRGRTWYYEQYF.

This chain uses TRBV11-3 with TRBJ1-6; TRBD1 is a possible D gene (6 bases). With 3 bases removed from V and 9 bases from J, the gap between germline ends came to 21 bases. CDR1 is SGHNT and CDR2 is YENEEA in the germline V gene. This CDR3 is built from 17 residues. The CDR3 reads CASSFSGARRLSSPLHF. The DNA of the CDR3 is TGTGCCAGCAGCTTTTCGGGGGCCAGACGTCTTAGTTCACCCCTCCACTTT. The whole variable domain, remainder taken from reference TRBV11-3 and TRBJ1-6, is EAGVVQSPRYKIIEKKQPVAFWCNPISGHNTLYWYLQNLGQGPELLIRYENEEAVDDSQLPKDRFSAERLKGVDSTLKIQPAELGDSAVYLCASSFSGARRLSSPLHFGNGTRLTVT.

In this sample, this clone turned up a few times. The V gene is TRBV5-1, the J gene TRBJ1-6; 8 positions agree with TRBD1. Per germline, CDR1 SGHRS and CDR2 YFSETQ. After removal of 0 bases from V and 7 bases from J, the junction contained 3 bases not matched to a gene. This CDR3 spans 15 amino acids. The CDR3 sequence: CASSLDRGTNSPLHF. In DNA form, the CDR3 reads TGCGCCAGCAGCTTGGACAGGGGGACGAATTCACCCCTCCACTTT.

This clone was seen repeatedly, ten times or more. The rearrangement uses TRBV6-8 and TRBJ2-3; 7 bases fit TRBD2. In germline, CDR1 is MNHGY, CDR2 SAAAGT. CDR3 length: 14 amino acids. Trimming took 4 bases from V and 2 from J; bases not matched to a gene: 3. CDR3 sequence reads: CASSLGGPTDTQYF. The CDR3 region has the DNA TGTGCCAGCAGTTTGGGAGGGCCCACAGATACGCAGTATTTT.

This chain uses TRBV11-3 with TRBJ2-7; D perhaps matches TRBD2 (5 bases). The V gene lost 4 bases and the J gene lost 5 bases, with 15 bases spanning the gap. This CDR3 contains 14 residues. Germline V gene data show CDR1 as SGHNT and CDR2 as YENEEA. In DNA, the CDR3 is TGTGCCAGCAGCTCCACCAGGAGCGGCCACGAGCAGTACTTC. It specifies CASSSTRSGHEQYF.

This clone has only a few counts. This chain links TRBV19 with TRBJ2-3, with TRBD1 matching over 9 bases. The trim removed 5 bases at V and 3 bases at J, leaving 6 bases unmatched. This CDR3 contains 15 residues. Per the germline V gene, CDR1 is LNHDA and CDR2 is SQIVND (reference sequence). In nucleotides, the CDR3 is TGTGCCAGTAGTCCGGACAGGGGTCGGACAGATACGCAGTATTTT. Residues: CASSPDRGRTDTQYF.

This clone was seen only a few times. J is TRBJ1-5 and V is TRBV6-4; TRBD1 is a possible D gene (6 bases). Germline V gives CDR1 MRHNA, CDR2 SNTAGT. The CDR3 contains 15 residues. V lost 10 bases, J lost 5 bases, and 21 bases lay in between. DNA for the CDR3: TGTGCCACTCCCGACTTGGGCAGGGGAGATCAGCCCCAGCATTTT. Translating gives CATPDLGRGDQPQHF.

The rearrangement uses TRBV19 and TRBJ1-3; D unclear. CDR3 size: 13 residues. V lost 3 bases, J lost 7 bases, and 10 bases lay in between. Looked up from germline, CDR1 is LNHDA and CDR2 is SQIVND (reference sequence). The CDR3 region has the DNA TGTGCCAGTAGTATGGTGAGAGGGAACACCATATATTTT. Its protein product is CASSMVRGNTIYF.

The V and J genes are TRBV10-2 and TRBJ2-5; 8 nucleotides agree with TRBD1. This CDR3 has 12 amino acids. V was clipped by 5 bases and J by 5 bases; unmatched bases: 1. CDR1 WSHSY and CDR2 SAAADI come from the germline V gene. The CDR3 is CASSYRGETQYF. The CDR3 nucleotides are TGCGCCAGCAGTTACAGGGGGGAGACCCAGTACTTC.

This clone was seen only a few times. The chain joins TRBV2 to TRBJ2-7; D is possibly TRBD2 (5 bases). Trimming removed 0 bases from V and 6 bases from J, with 9 bases in between. Germline CDR1 and CDR2: SNHLY and FYNNEI. The length of the CDR3 is 13 residues. CDR3 sequence reads: CASSEARAGEQYV. CDR3 sequence (DNA): TGTGCCAGCAGTGAAGCGCGGGCGGGCGAGCAGTACGTC.

V gene TRBV7-6 combines with J gene TRBJ2-7; 8 nucleotides match TRBD1. Per the germline V gene, CDR1 is SGHVS and CDR2 is FNYEAQ. The CDR3 loop spans 14 amino acids. Losses at the gene ends were 5 bases for V and 4 bases for J; bases not matched to a gene: 7. Here the CDR3 reads CASSPGTGLYEQYF. DNA for the CDR3: TGTGCCAGCAGCCCTGGGACAGGCCTTTACGAGCAGTACTTC.

This clone occurred a few times. The chain carries TRBV11-3 and TRBJ1-1; 9 positions agree with TRBD1. Germline values: CDR1 SGHNT, CDR2 YENEEA. V was pared by 2 bases and J by 1 base, with 14 bases of the junction left unmatched. The CDR3 has 19 residues. The CDR3 DNA sequence: TGTGCCAGCAGCTTAAGACCCAATTTACCGGGACAGGGGAACACTGAAGCTTTCTTT. The encoded protein is CASSLRPNLPGQGNTEAFF.

This clone was seen a handful of times. The chain uses TRBV11-3 and TRBJ2-7; 7 nucleotides agree with TRBD1. The germline CDR1 and CDR2 sequences are SGHNT and YENEEA. V lost 5 bases, J lost 7 bases, and 11 bases stayed unmatched. CDR3 length equals 14 residues. The CDR3 DNA reads TGTGCCAGCAGCCGGACAGACAGGGCAAGGGAGCAGTACTTC. Protein: CASSRTDRAREQYF.

The chain joins TRBV7-1 to TRBJ1-4; D not certain. TRBV7-1 is annotated as an ORF whose role is uncertain. Trimming cost V 3 bases and J 0 bases, with 2 bases left between them. The CDR3 loop spans 13 amino acids. CDR3 amino acids: CASSSPTNEKLFF. CDR3 in DNA: TGTGCCAGCAGCTCCCCAACTAATGAAAAACTGTTTTTT.

The chain couples TRBV5-1 to TRBJ2-1, with a possible D match to TRBD2 (7 bases). Germline values: CDR1 SGHRS, CDR2 YFSETQ. This CDR3 is built from 14 residues. Trimming took off 0 bases at V and 6 bases at J, with 10 bases between the two ends. CDR3 in amino acids: CASSLAGGPNEQFF. The CDR3 DNA follows: TGCGCCAGCAGCTTGGCGGGGGGCCCCAATGAGCAGTTCTTC.

V and J are TRBV23-1 and TRBJ1-4; 9 nucleotides match TRBD1. TRBV23-1 is an ORF, and what it does is uncertain. With V trimmed by 2 bases and J by 5 bases, 3 bases remained unmatched. The length of the CDR3 is 15 residues. DNA for the CDR3: TGCGCCAGCAGTCAAGCCGGGACAGGGAATGAAAAACTGTTTTTT. Encoded protein: CASSQAGTGNEKLFF.

This clone was found a few times. V and J are TRBV12-5 and TRBJ1-2, with D tentatively TRBD1 (6 bases). The CDR3 is made up of 13 amino acids. Germline CDR1 is LGHNT and CDR2 is FRNRAP. CDR3 DNA: TGTGCCAGCACGGCAGGGGTTGTCTATGGCTACACCTTC. Translating it yields CASTAGVVYGYTF.

The chain carries TRBV10-2 and TRBJ2-5; D call uncertain. Deletions cut 10 bases from V and 1 base from J, with 16 bases between. The CDR3 extends over 14 amino acids. The germline CDR1 and CDR2 sequences are WSHSY and SAAADI. CDR3 sequence: CATFGWDSQETQYF. In DNA form, the CDR3 reads TGCGCCACCTTCGGCTGGGATTCCCAAGAGACCCAGTACTTC.

This clone turned up a few times. V and J are TRBV4-1 and TRBJ1-1; a possible D gene is TRBD1 (5 bases). V was cut by 0 bases and J by 0 bases, with 14 bases left in between. CDR3 length: 17 amino acids. Germline loops: CDR1 MGHRA, CDR2 YSYEKL. Written as DNA, the CDR3 is TGCGCCAGCAGCCAAGAGGGATCTGGGGGAGTGAACACTGAAGCTTTCTTT. This encodes CASSQEGSGGVNTEAFF.

Sample share makes this clone medium-sized. V gene TRBV5-3 combines with J gene TRBJ2-1; unclear D gene. TRBV5-3 is labeled an ORF, and its function is uncertain. The V end was cut by 0 bases, the J end by 7 bases, with 11 bases between. The CDR3 consists of 14 residues. CDR3 region: CARSLEGFMNEQFF. CDR3 in DNA: TGTGCCAGAAGCTTGGAGGGATTCATGAATGAGCAGTTCTTC.

The rearrangement joins TRBV4-1 to TRBJ2-2; 7 nucleotides agree with TRBD1. The CDR3 consists of 19 residues. Germline V gene sequence: CDR1 MGHRA, CDR2 YSYEKL. Trimming removed 1 base from V and 0 bases from J; junction bases left unmatched: 11. This CDR3 is CASSQVAWRQGTNTGELFF. CDR3 DNA: TGCGCCAGCAGCCAAGTTGCTTGGAGACAGGGCACGAACACCGGGGAGCTGTTTTTT.

This clone was observed a handful of times. The chain carries TRBV7-6 and TRBJ1-6, with TRBD1 identical over 9 bases. The ends lost 6 bases at V and 7 bases at J; junction bases unmatched: 7. Per the germline V gene, CDR1 is SGHVS and CDR2 is FNYEAQ. This CDR3 contains 15 residues. For the CDR3, the DNA is TGTGCCAGCAGTCATTTTGGACAGGGGAATTCACCCCTCCACTTT. It is translated as CASSHFGQGNSPLHF.

The CDR3 loop reads CAIRSASRGDTQYF. In nucleotides, the CDR3 is TGTGCCATCAGATCGGCCTCCCGAGGGGATACGCAGTATTTT. The chain combines TRBV6-8 with TRBJ2-3; D might be TRBD2 (5 bases). This CDR3 is built from 14 residues. V lost 10 bases and J lost 6, with 20 bases in between. CDR1 is MNHGY and CDR2 is SAAAGT in the germline V gene.

This chain uses TRBV2 with TRBJ2-4, with TRBD1 identical over 8 bases. The ends lost 6 bases at V and 9 bases at J; junction bases unmatched: 10. The CDR3 is made up of 14 amino acids. Germline CDR1 SNHLY, CDR2 FYNNEI. CDR3 DNA: TGTGCCAGCAGGATGGGACAGGAGGGGGGCATTCAGTACTTC. Protein: CASRMGQEGGIQYF.